This TCR beta chain came from a study of blood T cell repertoires in COVID-19. The overall study: Donors in the United States, Italy and Spain gave samples during acute or convalescent COVID-19. Sample material is recorded as cDNA or gDNA derived from T cells, B-cell-depleted T cells, or PBMCs.

In the study's own analysis: The assay estimated nucleated cells by amplifying reference gene primers. Repertoires were generated with immunoSEQ multiplex PCR, while TCRdb's copy carries only in-frame clones and drops some. That table gives V, J and clone size, and the DNA gave D and trimming. Found here are almost 100,000 clones, roughly 86% of them singletons; the top ten hold under 13%. This clonotype was sampled from a man between 50 and 59 years old with acute or convalescent COVID-19. The sequencing sample was made of peripheral blood.

CDR3 coding DNA: TGCGCCAGCAGCTCGGGACAGGGGAACACTGAAGCTTTCTTT. Its protein is CASSSGQGNTEAFF. This chain connects TRBV5-1 to TRBJ1-1; TRBD1 aligns across 9 bases. Germline V gives CDR1 SGHRS, CDR2 YFSETQ. The V gene end was trimmed by 3 bases and the J gene end by 1 base; junction bases not matched to a gene: 1. The length of the CDR3 is 14 residues.